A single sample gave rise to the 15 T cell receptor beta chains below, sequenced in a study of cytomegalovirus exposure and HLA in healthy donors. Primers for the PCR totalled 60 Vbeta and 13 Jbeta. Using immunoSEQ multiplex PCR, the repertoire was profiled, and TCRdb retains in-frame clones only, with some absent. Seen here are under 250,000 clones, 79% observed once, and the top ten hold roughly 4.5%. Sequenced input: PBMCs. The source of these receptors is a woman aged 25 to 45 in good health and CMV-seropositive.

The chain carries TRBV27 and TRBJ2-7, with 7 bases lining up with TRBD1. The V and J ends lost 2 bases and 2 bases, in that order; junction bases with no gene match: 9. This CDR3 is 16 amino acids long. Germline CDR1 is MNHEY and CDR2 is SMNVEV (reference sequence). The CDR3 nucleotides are TGTGCCAGCAGTTTAAACAGGGGATATCGGGCCTACGAGCAGTACTTC. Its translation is CASSLNRGYRAYEQYF.

For the CDR3, the DNA is TGCGCCAGCAGCCAAGTTCCCGTAGGGGTCGTCGGCGGGGAGCTGTTTTTT. Translated, it gives CASSQVPVGVVGGELFF. J is TRBJ2-2 and V is TRBV4-1; perhaps TRBD1 as D (5 bases). Per germline, CDR1 MGHRA and CDR2 YSYEKL. V was cut by 1 base and J by 7 bases, with 19 bases left in between. The CDR3 has 17 amino acids.

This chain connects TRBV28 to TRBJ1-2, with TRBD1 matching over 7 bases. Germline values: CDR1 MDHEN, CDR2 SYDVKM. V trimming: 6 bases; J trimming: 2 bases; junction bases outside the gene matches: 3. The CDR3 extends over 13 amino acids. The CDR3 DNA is TGTGCCAGCAGCGAGGGACAGAACTATGGCTACACCTTC. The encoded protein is CASSEGQNYGYTF.

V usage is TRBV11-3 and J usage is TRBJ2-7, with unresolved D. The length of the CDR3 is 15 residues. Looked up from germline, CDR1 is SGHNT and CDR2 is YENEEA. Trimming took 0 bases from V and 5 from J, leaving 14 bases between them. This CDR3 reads CASSLDRSGPHEQYF. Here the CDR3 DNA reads TGTGCCAGCAGCTTAGATCGGTCAGGCCCTCACGAGCAGTACTTC.

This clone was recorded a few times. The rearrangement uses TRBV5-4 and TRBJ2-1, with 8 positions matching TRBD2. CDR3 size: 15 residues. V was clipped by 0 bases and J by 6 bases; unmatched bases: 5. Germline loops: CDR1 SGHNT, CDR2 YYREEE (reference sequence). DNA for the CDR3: TGTGCCAGCAGCTTGGAACTAGCGGTTCCCAATGAGCAGTTCTTC. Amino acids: CASSLELAVPNEQFF.

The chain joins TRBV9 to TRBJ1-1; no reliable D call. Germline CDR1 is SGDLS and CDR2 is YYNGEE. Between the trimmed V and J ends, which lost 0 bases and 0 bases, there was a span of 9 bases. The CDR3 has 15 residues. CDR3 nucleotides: TGTGCCAGCAGCGTAGATAGTCCCCTGAACACTGAAGCTTTCTTT. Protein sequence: CASSVDSPLNTEAFF. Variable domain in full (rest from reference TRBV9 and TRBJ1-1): DSGVTQTPKHLITATGQRVTLRCSPRSGDLSVYWYQQSLDQGLQFLIQYYNGEERAKGNILERFSAQQFPDLHSELNLSSLELGDSALYFCASSVDSPLNTEAFFGQGTRLTVV.

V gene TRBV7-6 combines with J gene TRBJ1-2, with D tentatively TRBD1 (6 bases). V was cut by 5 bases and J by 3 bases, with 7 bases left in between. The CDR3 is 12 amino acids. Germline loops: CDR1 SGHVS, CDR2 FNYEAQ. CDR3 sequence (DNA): TGTGCCAGCAGCCCAGGGGACTATGGCTACACCTTC. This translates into CASSPGDYGYTF.

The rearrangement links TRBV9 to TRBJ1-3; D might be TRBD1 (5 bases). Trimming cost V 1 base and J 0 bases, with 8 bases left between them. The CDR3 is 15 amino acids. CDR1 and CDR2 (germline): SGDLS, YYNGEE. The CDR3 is CASSVQGGSGNTIYF. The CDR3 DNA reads TGTGCCAGCAGCGTACAGGGCGGCTCTGGAAACACCATATATTTT. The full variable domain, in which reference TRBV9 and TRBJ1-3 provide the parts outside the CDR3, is DSGVTQTPKHLITATGQRVTLRCSPRSGDLSVYWYQQSLDQGLQFLIQYYNGEERAKGNILERFSAQQFPDLHSELNLSSLELGDSALYFCASSVQGGSGNTIYFGEGSWLTVV.

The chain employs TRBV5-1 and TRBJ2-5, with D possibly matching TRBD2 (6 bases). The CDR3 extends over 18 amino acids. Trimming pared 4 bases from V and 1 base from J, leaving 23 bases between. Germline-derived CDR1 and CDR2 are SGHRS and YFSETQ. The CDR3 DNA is TGCGCCAGCAGCCTAGCTGGGGACTCGCCATTTATCCAAGAGACCCAGTACTTC. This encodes CASSLAGDSPFIQETQYF.

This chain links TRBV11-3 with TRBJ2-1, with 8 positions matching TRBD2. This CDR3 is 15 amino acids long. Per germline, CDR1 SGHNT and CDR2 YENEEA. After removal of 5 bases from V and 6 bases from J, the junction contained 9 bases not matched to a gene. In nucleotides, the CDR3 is TGTGCCAGCAGCATATTGCGGGAGGACCGCAATGAGCAGTTCTTC. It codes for CASSILREDRNEQFF.

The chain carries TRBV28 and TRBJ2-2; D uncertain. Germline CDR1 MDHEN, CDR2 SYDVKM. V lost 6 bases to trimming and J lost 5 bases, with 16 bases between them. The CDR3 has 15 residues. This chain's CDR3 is CASSPSGVGTGELFF. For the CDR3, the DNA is TGTGCCAGCAGCCCCTCCGGAGTTGGGACCGGGGAGCTGTTTTTT.

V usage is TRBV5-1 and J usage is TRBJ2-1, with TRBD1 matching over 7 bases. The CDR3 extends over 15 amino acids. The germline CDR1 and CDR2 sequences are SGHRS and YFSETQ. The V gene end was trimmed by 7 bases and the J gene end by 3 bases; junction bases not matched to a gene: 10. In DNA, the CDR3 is TGCGCCAGCGCGTTAACAGGGGAATACTACAATGAGCAGTTCTTC. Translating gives CASALTGEYYNEQFF. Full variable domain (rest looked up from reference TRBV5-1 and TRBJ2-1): KAGVTQTPRYLIKTRGQQVTLSCSPISGHRSVSWYQQTPGQGLQFLFEYFSETQRNKGNFPGRFSGRQFSNSRSEMNVSTLELGDSALYLCASALTGEYYNEQFFGPGTRLTVL.

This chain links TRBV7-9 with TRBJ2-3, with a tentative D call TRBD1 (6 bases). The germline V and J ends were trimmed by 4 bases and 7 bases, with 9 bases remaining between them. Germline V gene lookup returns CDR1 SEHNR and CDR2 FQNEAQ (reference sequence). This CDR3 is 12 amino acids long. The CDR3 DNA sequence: TGTGCCAGCAGCTCCCAGGGGTATACGCAGTATTTT. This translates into CASSSQGYTQYF.

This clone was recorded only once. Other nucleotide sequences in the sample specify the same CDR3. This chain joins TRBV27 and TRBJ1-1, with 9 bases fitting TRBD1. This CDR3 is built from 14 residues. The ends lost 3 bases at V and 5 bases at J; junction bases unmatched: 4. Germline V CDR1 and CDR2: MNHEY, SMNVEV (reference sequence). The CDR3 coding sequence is TGTGCCAGCAGTTTCGACAGGGGGGGAACTGAAGCTTTCTTT. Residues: CASSFDRGGTEAFF.

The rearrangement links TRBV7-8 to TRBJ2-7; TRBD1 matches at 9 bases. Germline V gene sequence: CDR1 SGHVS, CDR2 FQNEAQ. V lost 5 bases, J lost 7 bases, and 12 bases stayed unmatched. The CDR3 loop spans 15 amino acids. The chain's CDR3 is CASSSRTGVLWEQYF. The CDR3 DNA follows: TGTGCCAGCAGCAGCCGGACAGGGGTCCTTTGGGAGCAGTACTTC.